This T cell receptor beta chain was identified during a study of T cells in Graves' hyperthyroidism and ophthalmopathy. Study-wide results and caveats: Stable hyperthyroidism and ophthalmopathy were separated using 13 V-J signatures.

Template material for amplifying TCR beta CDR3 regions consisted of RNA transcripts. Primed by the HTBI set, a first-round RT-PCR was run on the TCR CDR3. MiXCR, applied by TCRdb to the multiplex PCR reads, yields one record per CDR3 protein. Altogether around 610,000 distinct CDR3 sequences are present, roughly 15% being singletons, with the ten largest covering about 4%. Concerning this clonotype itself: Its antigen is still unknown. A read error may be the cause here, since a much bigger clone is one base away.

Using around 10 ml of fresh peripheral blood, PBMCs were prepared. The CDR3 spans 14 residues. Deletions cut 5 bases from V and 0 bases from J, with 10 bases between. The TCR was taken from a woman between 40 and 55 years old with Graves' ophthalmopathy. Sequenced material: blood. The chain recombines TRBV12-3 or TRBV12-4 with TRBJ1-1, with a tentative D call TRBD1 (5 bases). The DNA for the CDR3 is TGTGCCAGCAGTGAGGACATTTTGAACACTGAAGCTTTCTTT. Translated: CASSEDILNTEAFF.